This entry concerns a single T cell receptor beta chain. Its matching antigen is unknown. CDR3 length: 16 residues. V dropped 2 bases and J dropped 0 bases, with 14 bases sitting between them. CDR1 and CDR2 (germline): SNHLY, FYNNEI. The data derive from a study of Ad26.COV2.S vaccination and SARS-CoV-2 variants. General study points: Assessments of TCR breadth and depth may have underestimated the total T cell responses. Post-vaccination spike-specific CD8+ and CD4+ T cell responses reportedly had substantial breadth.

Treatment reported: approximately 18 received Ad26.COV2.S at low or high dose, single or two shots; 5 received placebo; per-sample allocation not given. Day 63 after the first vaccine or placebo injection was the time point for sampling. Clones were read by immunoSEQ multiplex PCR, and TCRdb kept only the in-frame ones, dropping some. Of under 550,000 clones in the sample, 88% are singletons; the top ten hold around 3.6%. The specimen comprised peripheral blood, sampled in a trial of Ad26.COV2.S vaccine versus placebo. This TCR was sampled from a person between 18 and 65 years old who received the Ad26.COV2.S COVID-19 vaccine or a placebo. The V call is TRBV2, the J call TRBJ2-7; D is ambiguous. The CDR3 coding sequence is TGTGCCAGCAGTGAAAATCCGATTTCGAGCTCCTACGAGCAGTACTTC. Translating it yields CASSENPISSSYEQYF.